Listed below are T cell receptor beta chains from one sample, sequenced in a study of cytomegalovirus exposure and HLA in healthy donors. Clones were read by immunoSEQ multiplex PCR, and TCRdb kept only the in-frame ones, dropping some. Found here are approximately 160,000 clones, 70% to 85% of them singletons; the top ten hold approximately 1.6%. The sequencing sample was made of PBMCs. The receptors were sampled from a woman in her 30s in good health and CMV-seronegative. Each CDR3 is given with its conserved first and last residue. D genes are given only for firm matches. Size values are once, few and many counts, or a class for expanded clones, and some rows have none.

j_gene | d_gene | abundance | v_gene | CDR3aa | CDR3nt
TRBJ2-1 | - | - | TRBV20-1 | CSAIRGNEQFF | TGCAGTGCTATCCGGGGTAATGAGCAGTTCTTC
TRBJ1-1 | - | few | TRBV27 | CASSWVTGSNTEAFF | TGTGCCAGCAGTTGGGTTACAGGTTCGAACACTGAAGCTTTCTTT
TRBJ2-5 | - | - | TRBV7-9 | CASSLGTRETQYF | TGTGCCAGCAGCTTAGGCACGCGGGAGACCCAGTACTTC
TRBJ1-3 | - | - | TRBV6-1 | CASSTTGLVRNTIYF | TGTGCCAGCAGTACCACAGGGTTGGTGAGAAACACCATATATTTT
TRBJ1-2 | - | - | TRBV9 | CASSVEAGPYGYTF | TGTGCCAGCAGCGTAGAGGCAGGGCCCTATGGCTACACCTTC
TRBJ2-6 | - | - | TRBV6-5 | CASTLGGSGANVLTF | TGTGCCAGCACCTTAGGGGGTTCTGGGGCCAACGTCCTGACTTTC
TRBJ1-2 | TRBD1 | - | TRBV25-1 | CASSGWTGNYGYTF | TGTGCCAGCAGTGGGTGGACAGGGAACTATGGCTACACCTTC
TRBJ2-1 | - | few | TRBV6-5 | CASTPDRSSYNEQFF | TGTGCCAGCACCCCAGACAGGAGCTCCTACAATGAGCAGTTCTTC
TRBJ1-4 | - | - | TRBV18 | CASSPPSSEKLFF | TGTGCCAGCTCACCACCCAGTTCTGAAAAACTGTTTTTT
TRBJ1-2 | - | - | TRBV4-3 | CASSQEGGGVYTF | TGCGCCAGCAGCCAAGAAGGAGGGGGGGTCTACACCTTC
TRBJ2-7 | TRBD2 | - | TRBV15 | CATPTLAGFHYEQYF | TGTGCCACCCCCACTCTAGCGGGGTTTCACTACGAGCAGTACTTC
TRBJ2-7 | - | few | TRBV19 | CASSIPEGGEQYF | TGTGCCAGTAGTATACCCGAGGGAGGCGAGCAGTACTTC
TRBJ1-2 | TRBD1 | - | TRBV18 | CASSPPSAGGFYGYTF | TGTGCCAGCTCACCACCGAGCGCAGGGGGCTTTTATGGCTACACCTTC
TRBJ1-2 | - | - | TRBV27 | CASRRDSLANYGYTF | TGTGCCAGCAGGAGAGACAGTCTGGCCAACTATGGCTACACCTTC
TRBJ1-4 | - | - | TRBV19 | CASSIFRGSDEKLFF | TGTGCCAGTAGTATTTTCCGGGGATCGGATGAAAAACTGTTTTTT
TRBJ1-6 | - | - | TRBV27 | CASSLGRRGGFYNSPLHF | TGTGCCAGCAGTTTGGGAAGGAGAGGGGGATTCTATAATTCACCCCTCCACTTT
TRBJ2-1 | TRBD2 | - | TRBV6-5 | CASSYGVGGAYNEQFF | TGTGCCAGCAGTTACGGGGTCGGGGGGGCCTACAATGAGCAGTTCTTC
TRBJ2-2 | TRBD1 | once | TRBV29-1 | CSAKTGRTGELFF | TGCAGCGCTAAGACAGGGCGAACCGGGGAGCTGTTTTTT
TRBJ2-7 | TRBD2 | - | TRBV9 | CASSVGTSGIGEQYF | TGTGCCAGCAGCGTAGGGACTAGCGGGATTGGGGAGCAGTACTTC
TRBJ1-4 | TRBD1 | - | TRBV4-2 | CASSQGDRGGANEKLFF | TGTGCCAGCAGCCAAGGGGACAGGGGGGGGGCTAATGAAAAACTGTTTTTT
TRBJ1-1 | - | few | TRBV5-1 | CASSLGGANQNTEAFF | TGCGCCAGCAGCTTGGGTGGGGCGAACCAGAACACTGAAGCTTTCTTT
TRBJ1-3 | - | - | TRBV28 | CASRGGTPPGNTIYF | TGTGCCAGCAGGGGAGGGACCCCCCCCGGAAACACCATATATTTT
TRBJ2-2 | TRBD2 | - | TRBV30 | CAWRTISGGRYTGELFF | TGTGCCTGGAGAACGATTAGCGGGGGCCGTTACACCGGGGAGCTGTTTTTT
TRBJ2-1 | - | - | TRBV4-3 | CASSSSTHNEQFF | TGCGCCAGCAGCTCCAGTACACACAATGAGCAGTTCTTC
TRBJ2-5 | TRBD1 | - | TRBV9 | CASSVGSGGLETQYF | TGTGCCAGCAGCGTAGGTTCAGGGGGCCTGGAGACCCAGTACTTC
TRBJ1-2 | TRBD1 | few | TRBV30 | CAWRTGTGGSSGYTF | TGTGCCTGGAGAACAGGTACAGGGGGCTCGAGTGGCTACACCTTC
TRBJ1-6 | - | - | TRBV25-1 | CASSEPRATGWSPLHF | TGTGCCAGCAGTGAACCTAGGGCGACAGGATGGTCACCCCTCCACTTT
TRBJ1-3 | TRBD1 | - | TRBV9 | CASSVAKDRGGGNTIYF | TGTGCCAGCAGCGTAGCTAAGGACAGGGGAGGTGGAAACACCATATATTTT
TRBJ2-1 | TRBD2 | - | TRBV2 | CASSERRSGGFATNEQFF | TGTGCCAGCAGTGAAAGGCGTAGCGGGGGGTTTGCAACCAATGAGCAGTTCTTC
TRBJ1-2 | - | few | TRBV2 | CASREQQSFYGYTF | TGTGCCAGCAGGGAACAACAGTCGTTTTATGGCTACACCTTC
TRBJ2-5 | - | - | TRBV5-1 | CASSVRDKETQYF | TGCGCCAGCAGCGTTAGGGACAAAGAGACCCAGTACTTC